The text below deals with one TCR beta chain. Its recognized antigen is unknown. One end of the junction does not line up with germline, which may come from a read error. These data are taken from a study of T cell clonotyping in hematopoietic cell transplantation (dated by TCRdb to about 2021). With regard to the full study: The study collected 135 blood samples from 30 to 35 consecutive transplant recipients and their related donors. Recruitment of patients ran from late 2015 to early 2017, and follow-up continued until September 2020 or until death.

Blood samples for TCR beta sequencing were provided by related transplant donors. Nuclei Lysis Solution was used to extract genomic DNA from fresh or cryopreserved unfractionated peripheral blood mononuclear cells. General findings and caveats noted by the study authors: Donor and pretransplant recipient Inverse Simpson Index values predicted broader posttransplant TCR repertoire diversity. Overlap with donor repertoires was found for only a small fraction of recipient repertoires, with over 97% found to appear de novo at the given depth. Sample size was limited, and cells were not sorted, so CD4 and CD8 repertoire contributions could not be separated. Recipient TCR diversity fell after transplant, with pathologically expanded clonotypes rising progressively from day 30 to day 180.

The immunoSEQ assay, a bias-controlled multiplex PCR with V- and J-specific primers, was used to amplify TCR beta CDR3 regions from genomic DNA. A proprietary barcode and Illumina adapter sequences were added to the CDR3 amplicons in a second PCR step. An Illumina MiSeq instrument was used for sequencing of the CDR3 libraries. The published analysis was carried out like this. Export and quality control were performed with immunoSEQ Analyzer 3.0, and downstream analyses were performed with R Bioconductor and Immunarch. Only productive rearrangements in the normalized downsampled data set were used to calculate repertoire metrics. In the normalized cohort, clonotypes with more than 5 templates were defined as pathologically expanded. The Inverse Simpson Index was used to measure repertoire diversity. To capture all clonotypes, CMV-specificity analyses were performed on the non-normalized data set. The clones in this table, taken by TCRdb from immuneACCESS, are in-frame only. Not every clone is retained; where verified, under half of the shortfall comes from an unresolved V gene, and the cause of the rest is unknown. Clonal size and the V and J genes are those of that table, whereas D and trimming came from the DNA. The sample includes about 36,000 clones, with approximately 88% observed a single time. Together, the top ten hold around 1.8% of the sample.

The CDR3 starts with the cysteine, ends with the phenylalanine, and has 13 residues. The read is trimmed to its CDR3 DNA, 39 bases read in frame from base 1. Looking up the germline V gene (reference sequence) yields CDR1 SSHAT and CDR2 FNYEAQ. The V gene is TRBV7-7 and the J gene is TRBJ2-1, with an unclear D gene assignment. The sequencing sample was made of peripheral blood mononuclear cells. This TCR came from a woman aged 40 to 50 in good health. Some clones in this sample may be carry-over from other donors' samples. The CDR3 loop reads CASSLNGYNEQFF. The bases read TGTGCTAGCAGCTTAAATGGTTACAATGAGCAGTTCTTC.